These 23 T cell receptor beta chains were all obtained from the same sample, sequenced in a study of T cells in Graves' hyperthyroidism and ophthalmopathy. The TCR beta CDR3 regions underwent amplification using RNA transcripts as the source. The study used the HTBI primer set for a first-round RT-PCR of the TCR CDR3. MiXCR, applied by TCRdb to the multiplex PCR reads, yields one record per CDR3 protein. Among a few hundred thousand distinct CDR3 sequences listed, 15% to 18% were seen once. The sequencing sample was made of blood. All receptors come from a woman aged 18-29 years with Graves' hyperthyroidism that later progressed to Graves' ophthalmopathy.

The chain has TRBV25-1 and TRBJ2-7, with 7 bases that match TRBD1. Germline V CDR1 and CDR2: MGHDK, SYGVNS. This CDR3 has 16 residues. V lost 2 bases, J lost 3 bases, and 10 bases stayed unmatched. The DNA of the CDR3 is TGTGCCAGCAGTGAAGACGAAGGGGGCCCCTTCTACGAGCAGTACTTC. Protein product: CASSEDEGGPFYEQYF.

The chain links TRBV19 to TRBJ1-1; D is unclear. Per the germline V gene, CDR1 is LNHDA and CDR2 is SQIVND (reference sequence). The germline V and J ends were trimmed by 3 bases and 0 bases, with 8 bases remaining between them. The CDR3 is 14 amino acids. CDR3 region: CASSIRTLNTEAFF. DNA of the CDR3: TGTGCCAGTAGTATCAGGACTTTGAACACTGAAGCTTTCTTT.

This clonotype was counted at least ten times. The CDR3 nucleotides are TGTGCCAGCAGTGATGTTGGCGCTAGCGGGAGGGCCAACAATGAGCAGTTCTTC. This codes for CASSDVGASGRANNEQFF. This rearrangement joins TRBV25-1 to TRBJ2-1, with 12 bases lining up with TRBD2. Germline V gene data show CDR1 as MGHDK and CDR2 as SYGVNS. This CDR3 has 18 residues. V shed 3 bases, J shed 5 bases, and the junction held 11 bases outside the gene matches. The full variable domain, with the rest looked up from reference TRBV25-1 and TRBJ2-1, is EADIYQTPRYLVIGTGKKITLECSQTMGHDKMYWYQQDPGMELHLIHYSYGVNSTEKGDLSSESTVSRIRTEHFPLTLESARPSHTSQYLCASSDVGASGRANNEQFFGPGTRLTVL.

Concerning this clonotype itself: A much larger clone lies one base from this, so it may be a read error. V is TRBV2 and J is TRBJ1-6; TRBD1 is a possible D gene (5 bases). Germline V gives CDR1 SNHLY, CDR2 FYNNEI. This CDR3 has 14 amino acids. The CDR3 coding sequence is TGTACCAGCAGTGACTGGGGGATAAGTTCACCCCTCCACTTT. It encodes CTSSDWGISSPLHF.

This clonotype was seen at least ten times. The chain joins TRBV11-2 to TRBJ2-7; 9 positions match TRBD1. The CDR3 is 15 residues long. Germline CDR1 is SGHAT and CDR2 is FQNNGV. V shed 1 base, J shed 6 bases, and the junction held 7 bases outside the gene matches. The CDR3 reads CASSLASRTGVEQYF. The CDR3 nucleotides are TGTGCCAGCAGCTTAGCCTCGAGGACAGGGGTCGAGCAGTACTTC.

This clonotype has more than one count but fewer than ten. The chain recombines TRBV6-1 with TRBJ2-2; D unclear. CDR1 is MNHNS, CDR2 SASEGT, per germline. Trimming pared 5 bases from V and 0 bases from J, leaving 10 bases between. The length of the CDR3 is 15 residues. The DNA for the CDR3 is TGTGCCAGCAGTTATTATACATCGAACACCGGGGAGCTGTTTTTT. It yields the protein CASSYYTSNTGELFF.

This clonotype was observed at least ten times. The gene calls are TRBV7-3 and TRBJ2-1; TRBD2 is a possible D gene (5 bases). Germline V lookup: CDR1 SGHTA, CDR2 FQGTGA. Trimming left V 5 bases short and J 9 bases short, with 11 bases between. The CDR3 consists of 12 residues. CDR3 nucleotide sequence: TGTGCCAGCAGCCAGCGCGAGGGTGAGCAGTTCTTC. Encoded protein: CASSQREGEQFF.

This chain uses TRBV5-6 with TRBJ2-5; D gene unclear. Trimming shortened V by 4 bases and J by 4 bases, and 11 bases separated the two germline ends. The CDR3 has 13 residues. The germline gives CDR1 SGHDT, CDR2 YYEEEE. The CDR3 DNA reads as TGTGCCAGCAGCATTGAACCGGGAGAGACCCAGTACTTC. It specifies CASSIEPGETQYF.

This clonotype was seen at least ten times. The rearrangement links TRBV27 to TRBJ2-2; D possibly corresponds to TRBD2 (6 bases). The CDR3 is made up of 17 amino acids. V was cut by 10 bases and J by 2 bases, with 23 bases left in between. Germline CDR1 is MNHEY and CDR2 is SMNVEV (reference sequence). The CDR3: CATSGEIADFNTGELFF. CDR3 in DNA: TGTGCCACCTCCGGGGAGATAGCGGACTTCAACACCGGGGAGCTGTTTTTT.

Concerning this clonotype: A much larger clone is a single base away; this may be a read error. CDR3 protein: CASSFAGGRGNEQFF. The CDR3 coding sequence is TGTGCCAGCAGTTTCGCGGGAGGGAGGGGCAATGAGCAGTTCTTC. This chain uses TRBV28 with TRBJ2-1; 9 nucleotides align to TRBD2. With V trimmed by 3 bases and J by 6 bases, 6 bases remained unmatched. Germline CDR1 is MDHEN and CDR2 is SYDVKM. This CDR3 is 15 amino acids long.

This clonotype has just a few counts. CDR3 sequence (DNA): TGCAGTGCTAGAGCCCATCAGGGGGCAAGTGGAAACACCATATATTTT. Residues: CSARAHQGASGNTIYF. The chain is built from TRBV20-1 and TRBJ1-3; 8 bases are shared with TRBD1. The CDR3 extends over 16 amino acids. The germline gives CDR1 DFQATT, CDR2 SNEGSKA (reference sequence). V was pared by 1 base and J by 3 bases, with 8 bases of the junction left unmatched.

In the case of this clonotype: Being one base from a much bigger clone, this may be a read error. The J gene is TRBJ1-1, the V gene TRBV7-9; D gene ambiguous. The CDR3 contains 14 residues. The V gene's germline CDR1 is SEHNR and CDR2 FQNEAQ (reference sequence). The CDR3 DNA sequence: TGTGCCAGCAGCCCAATCGGGCCCACCACTGAAGCTTCCTTT. Amino acids: CASSPIGPTTEASF.

This clonotype occurred many times. The V call is TRBV5-1, the J call TRBJ2-1; 9 bases line up with TRBD1. V lost 4 bases to trimming and J lost 6 bases; unmatched junction nucleotides: 2. This CDR3 region has 13 residues. Germline V gene lookup returns CDR1 SGHRS and CDR2 YFSETQ. The CDR3 region is CASSTDRGNEQFF. CDR3 nucleotide sequence: TGCGCCAGCAGCACGGACAGGGGCAATGAGCAGTTCTTC.

This clonotype appeared many times. This chain connects TRBV3-1 to TRBJ2-5, with 7 nucleotides matching TRBD1. Trimming at V came to 3 bases and at J to 5 bases, leaving 6 bases not matched to a gene. Germline V gene data show CDR1 as LGHDT and CDR2 as YNNKEL (reference sequence). CDR3 size: 14 residues. CDR3 in amino acids: CASSHTQGLETQYF. The CDR3 DNA is TGTGCCAGCAGCCACACACAGGGGCTGGAGACCCAGTACTTC.

On this clonotype itself: Compared with germline, one end of the junction differs, possibly owing to a read error. V usage is TRBV20-1 and J usage is TRBJ2-7; D is possibly TRBD2 (6 bases). This CDR3 has 13 amino acids. Per the germline V gene, CDR1 is DFQATT and CDR2 is SNEGSKA (reference sequence). Here the CDR3 reads CSARGTQSYEQYF. In DNA, the CDR3 is TGCAGTGCCAGAGGGACTCAGTCCTACGAGCAGTACTTC.

The V call is TRBV19, the J call TRBJ1-2; TRBD1 agrees at 10 bases. J lost 4 bases, V lost 5 bases, and 1 base had no gene match. The CDR3 has 13 residues. From germline, CDR1 is LNHDA and CDR2 SQIVND (reference sequence). CDR3 region: CASSWDRGYGYTF. The DNA for the CDR3 is TGTGCCAGTAGTTGGGACAGGGGCTATGGCTACACCTTC.

There are a few counts of this clonotype. The V call is TRBV19, the J call TRBJ1-5, with no clear D. Trimming stripped 1 base from V and 4 bases from J, with 14 bases between. The CDR3 runs 16 residues. CDR1 is LNHDA, CDR2 SQIVND, per germline (reference sequence). The CDR3 protein is CASSIVITLPNQPQHF. The CDR3 DNA follows: TGTGCCAGTAGTATAGTGATTACTCTACCAAATCAGCCCCAGCATTTT.

This clonotype occurred many times. V and J are TRBV6-1 and TRBJ2-4; 8 bases align to TRBD1. Germline assignment: CDR1 MNHNS and CDR2 SASEGT. V dropped 2 bases and J dropped 3; count of bases not matched to a gene: 9. CDR3 length: 17 residues. The CDR3 loop is CASSERRSGQGKNIQYF. CDR3 bases: TGTGCCAGCAGTGAACGCAGATCTGGACAGGGCAAAAACATTCAGTACTTC.

This clonotype was found many times. The chain joins TRBV27 to TRBJ2-7; possibly TRBD2 for D (5 bases). The CDR3 has 15 amino acids. Between the trimmed V and J ends, which lost 0 bases and 0 bases, there was a span of 9 bases. The germline CDR1 and CDR2 sequences are MNHEY and SMNVEV (reference sequence). The CDR3 is CASSLSLDSSYEQYF. The CDR3 coding sequence is TGTGCCAGCAGTTTATCCCTGGACTCCTCCTACGAGCAGTACTTC.

The sample holds many counts of this clonotype. The V gene is TRBV29-1, the J gene TRBJ1-2; D call uncertain. V was cut by 4 bases and J by 0 bases, with 9 bases left in between. CDR3 length: 13 residues. Per germline, CDR1 SQVTM and CDR2 ANQGSEA. The CDR3 nucleotides read TGCAGCGTTGTTGGGCCAGCTAACTATGGCTACACCTTC. Protein: CSVVGPANYGYTF. Full variable domain (outside the CDR3, taken from reference TRBV29-1 and TRBJ1-2): SAVISQKPSRDICQRGTSLTIQCQVDSQVTMMFWYRQQPGQSLTLIATANQGSEATYESGFVIDKFPISRPNLTFSTLTVSNMSPEDSSIYLCSVVGPANYGYTFGSGTRLTVV.

Concerning this clonotype: A much larger clonotype is one base distant, so this may be a read error. This rearrangement joins TRBV5-1 to TRBJ2-3; the match to TRBD2 covers 12 bases. CDR3 length equals 16 residues. CDR1 and CDR2 from the germline V gene are SGHRS and YFSETQ. CDR3 nucleotides: TGCACCAGCAGCTTGAGGACTAGCGGGGGCACAGATACGCAGTATTTT. Its protein product is CTSSLRTSGGTDTQYF.

At least ten counts were recorded for this clonotype. The chain couples TRBV2 to TRBJ2-7; 10 bases align to TRBD1. Germline values: CDR1 SNHLY, CDR2 FYNNEI. This CDR3 has 18 residues. V gave up 4 bases and J gave up 1 base; unmatched junction bases: 13. CDR3: CASSVRDRGPRGSYEQYF. The CDR3 coding sequence is TGTGCCAGCAGTGTCCGGGACAGGGGACCCCGGGGGTCCTACGAGCAGTACTTC.

This clonotype was counted ten times or more. The V gene is TRBV3-1, the J gene TRBJ2-3, with 12 bases fitting TRBD2. CDR1 LGHDT and CDR2 YNNKEL come from the germline V gene (reference sequence). The J segment lost 3 bases and the V segment lost 5 bases, leaving 6 bases of the junction unmatched. This CDR3 contains 16 residues. CDR3 amino acids: CASSSRTSGETDTQYF. DNA for the CDR3: TGTGCCAGCAGCTCACGGACTAGCGGGGAGACAGATACGCAGTATTTT.